The clone carrying this T cell receptor beta chain was picked up many times. These data come from a study of early T cells in non-severe SARS-CoV-2 infection. The V gene end was trimmed by 4 bases and the J gene end by 3 bases; junction bases not matched to a gene: 8. Germline loops: CDR1 SGHVS, CDR2 FQNEAQ. The CDR3 covers 16 residues. Tagging with unique molecular identifiers was applied to individual cDNA molecules. TCRdb re-analysed the 5' RACE reads in MiXCR, keeping a single row per CDR3 protein. This sample has 95,000 to 110,000 distinct CDR3 sequences, with roughly 10% found just once. This TCR was recovered from an adult who was a healthcare worker with PCR-confirmed SARS-CoV-2 infection or an uninfected control (not recorded which). The specimen was whole blood. The V call is TRBV7-8, the J call TRBJ2-3, with TRBD2 matching over 9 bases. CDR3 sequence: CASSYGISGRTDTQYF. The CDR3 DNA reads TGTGCCAGCAGCTATGGTATTAGCGGGAGAACAGATACGCAGTATTTT.